The 20 T cell receptor beta chains below were found in one sample sequenced in a study of OX40 agonist ivuxolimab in advanced cancers. Produced via immunoSEQ multiplex PCR; TCRdb's table is partial and in-frame only. The table records more than 80,000 clones, 75% to 95% of them present only once. The sample consisted of CD4+ or CD8+ T cells sorted from blood, taken in a trial of the OX40 agonist ivuxolimab. The receptors here all came from an adult with an advanced solid tumor such as melanoma, head and neck, liver or kidney cancer.

The genes are TRBV14 and TRBJ2-3; D gene ambiguous. V was clipped by 8 bases and J by 7 bases, with 19 bases between them. The length of the CDR3 is 14 residues. CDR1 and CDR2 (germline): SGHDN, FVKESK. The DNA for the CDR3 is TGTGCCAGCTCTTCCCGGCCGTTCCAAAATACGCAGTATTTT. Residues: CASSSRPFQNTQYF.

The chain couples TRBV18 to TRBJ2-6; D not certain. V lost 3 bases to trimming and J lost 0 bases, with 12 bases between them. Germline-derived CDR1 and CDR2 are KGHSH and LQKENI. CDR3 size: 17 residues. DNA for the CDR3: TGTGCCAGCTCACCGGGCAGTTACCTCTCTGGGGCCAACGTCCTGACTTTC. Translated, it gives CASSPGSYLSGANVLTF.

In DNA, the CDR3 is TGTGCCAGCAGCTTAGGAAGACAGGCGAACACCGGGGAGCTGTTTTTT. It specifies CASSLGRQANTGELFF. The gene calls are TRBV7-9 and TRBJ2-2, with D possibly matching TRBD1 (6 bases). The CDR3 has 16 residues. V dropped 1 base and J dropped 0 bases, with 9 bases sitting between them. CDR1 and CDR2 from the germline V gene are SEHNR and FQNEAQ (reference sequence).

The V and J genes are TRBV7-2 and TRBJ2-5, with D possibly matching TRBD1 (6 bases). The germline V gene encodes CDR1 SGHTA and CDR2 FQGNSA. This CDR3 is built from 13 residues. V was clipped by 1 base and J by 5 bases, with 8 bases between them. The CDR3 region is CASSLVGAETQYF. In DNA, the CDR3 is TGTGCCAGCAGCTTAGTGGGGGCCGAGACCCAGTACTTC.

The gene calls are TRBV19 and TRBJ2-5, with 7 bases fitting TRBD2. The V gene end was trimmed by 2 bases and the J gene end by 5 bases; junction bases not matched to a gene: 2. CDR1 and CDR2 from the germline V gene are LNHDA and SQIVND (reference sequence). This CDR3 is 13 amino acids long. CDR3 nucleotides: TGTGCCAGTAGTATATTCGGGAGGGAGACCCAGTACTTC. This encodes CASSIFGRETQYF.

This clone was observed a single time. V gene TRBV12-5 combines with J gene TRBJ2-2, with TRBD2 matching over 14 bases. Trimming removed 5 bases from V and 2 bases from J; junction bases left unmatched: 7. The CDR3 loop spans 18 amino acids. The germline CDR1 and CDR2 sequences are LGHNT and FRNRAP. The CDR3 DNA reads as TGTGCTAGTGGTCCCGGGACTAGCGGGGGACTTAACACCGGGGAGCTGTTTTTT. It specifies CASGPGTSGGLNTGELFF.

The chain is built from TRBV30 and TRBJ1-1; D possibly corresponds to TRBD1 (6 bases). The V end lost 4 bases, the J end lost 0 bases, and 12 bases lay between the germline ends. The germline CDR1 and CDR2 sequences are GTSNPN and SVGIG (reference sequence). CDR3 length equals 14 residues. CDR3: CAWTWGTLNTEAFF. The CDR3 bases are TGTGCCTGGACTTGGGGGACACTGAACACTGAAGCTTTCTTT. Complete variable domain (other parts from reference TRBV30 and TRBJ1-1): SQTIHQWPATLVQPVGSPLSLECTVEGTSNPNLYWYRQAAGRGLQLLFYSVGIGQISSEVPQNLSASRPQDRQFILSSKKLLLSDSGFYLCAWTWGTLNTEAFFGQGTRLTVV.

This chain connects TRBV7-2 to TRBJ2-1, with 12 bases that match TRBD2. Germline CDR1 SGHTA, CDR2 FQGNSA. The CDR3 totals 15 residues. V shed 0 bases and J 9 bases; nucleotides not matched to a gene: 3. CDR3 residues: CASSLALAGGSEQFF. The CDR3 nucleotides are TGTGCCAGCAGCTTAGCGCTAGCGGGAGGGTCTGAGCAGTTCTTC.

This clone came up once. The CDR3, as DNA: TGCGCCAGCAGCAAGGAACTGGGGGGATCTTCACCCCTCCACTTT. It specifies CASSKELGGSSPLHF. This chain links TRBV4-1 with TRBJ1-6; tentatively, D is TRBD1 (5 bases). CDR3 length equals 15 residues. Trimming removed 5 bases from V and 9 bases from J, with 17 bases in between. Germline assignment: CDR1 MGHRA and CDR2 YSYEKL.

The rearrangement uses TRBV6-1 and TRBJ1-5, with D perhaps matching TRBD1 (5 bases). The CDR3 is 15 amino acids. Germline lookup yields CDR1 MNHNS and CDR2 SASEGT. V was cut by 8 bases and J by 2 bases, with 16 bases left in between. CDR3 sequence (DNA): TGTGCCAGCGGGGCGGGGGGGACGGGCAATCAGCCCCAGCATTTT. Residues: CASGAGGTGNQPQHF.

A single count supports this clone. The gene calls are TRBV7-2 and TRBJ1-2; no definite D call. The germline V gene has CDR1 SGHTA and CDR2 FQGNSA. There are 11 residues in the CDR3. Trimming left V 3 bases short and J 7 bases short, with 6 bases between. CDR3 in amino acids: CASSLGGGYTF. The CDR3 nucleotides are TGTGCCAGCAGCTTGGGTGGTGGCTACACCTTC.

The CDR3 spells CASSSGLAGEDTQYF. The CDR3 DNA reads as TGTGCCAGCAGCTCCGGACTAGCGGGAGAAGATACGCAGTATTTT. The chain recombines TRBV6-6 with TRBJ2-3; TRBD2 matches at 13 bases. Germline CDR1 MNHNY, CDR2 SVGAGI (reference sequence). The ends lost 6 bases at V and 5 bases at J; junction bases unmatched: 5. The CDR3 is 15 amino acids.

The chain employs TRBV19 and TRBJ2-2; the D gene could be TRBD1 or TRBD2 (6 bases each). The germline V and J ends were trimmed by 2 bases and 2 bases, with 18 bases remaining between them. The CDR3 is 18 residues long. CDR1 and CDR2 from the germline V gene are LNHDA and SQIVND (reference sequence). The CDR3 DNA sequence: TGTGCCAGTAGTATACCGGCGGGGCGCAGGGGAAACACCGGGGAGCTGTTTTTT. Its translation is CASSIPAGRRGNTGELFF. Drawing the rest from reference TRBV19 and TRBJ2-2, the complete variable domain is DGGITQSPKYLFRKEGQNVTLSCEQNLNHDAMYWYRQDPGQGLRLIYYSQIVNDFQKGDIAEGYSVSREKKESFPLTVTSAQKNPTAFYLCASSIPAGRRGNTGELFFGEGSRLTVL.

The rearrangement joins TRBV29-1 to TRBJ2-1; D may be TRBD2 (5 bases). Germline CDR1 reads SQVTM; CDR2 reads ANQGSEA. With 4 bases removed from V and 4 bases from J, the gap between germline ends came to 11 bases. This CDR3 is 13 amino acids long. The CDR3 nucleotides read TGCAGCGTTGGACCGGGAACATACAATGAGCAGTTCTTC. Translating it yields CSVGPGTYNEQFF.

J is TRBJ1-3 and V is TRBV5-1; D uncertain. The CDR3 length is 13 residues. Germline CDR1 and CDR2: SGHRS and YFSETQ. V was shortened by 3 bases and J by 7 bases, with 11 bases between the two germline ends. The CDR3 coding sequence is TGCGCCAGCAGCTGGGAGACCGGGAACACCATATATTTT. It specifies CASSWETGNTIYF.

This CDR3 is CASSDAGWLGTQYF. The CDR3 nucleotides are TGTGCCAGCAGTGATGCAGGGTGGTTGGGGACCCAGTACTTC. The chain is built from TRBV2 and TRBJ2-5, with D perhaps matching TRBD1 (5 bases). This CDR3 has 14 residues. From germline, CDR1 is SNHLY and CDR2 FYNNEI. Between the trimmed V and J ends, which lost 3 bases and 7 bases, there was a span of 15 bases. Variable domain in full (rest from reference TRBV2 and TRBJ2-5): EPEVTQTPSHQVTQMGQEVILRCVPISNHLYFYWYRQILGQKVEFLVSFYNNEISEKSEIFDDQFSVERPDGSNFTLKIRSTKLEDSAMYFCASSDAGWLGTQYFGPGTRLLVL.

The rearrangement joins TRBV6-5 to TRBJ1-2; 9 bases map to TRBD1. Germline V gene data show CDR1 as MNHEY and CDR2 as SVGAGI. Unmatched junction bases numbered 6, after V lost 2 bases and J lost 8 bases. CDR3 size: 14 residues. The CDR3 spells CASSYTTGGGGYTF. The CDR3 region has the DNA TGTGCCAGCAGTTACACGACAGGGGGGGGAGGCTACACCTTC.

The chain is built from TRBV4-2 and TRBJ1-5; the D gene is possibly TRBD1 (5 bases). Per the germline V gene, CDR1 is LGHNA and CDR2 is YNFKEQ. Trimming took off 5 bases at V and 0 bases at J, with 14 bases between the two ends. The CDR3 extends over 16 amino acids. The CDR3 DNA reads as TGTGCCAGCAGCTTGGCGGGGGTGGTTAGCAATCAGCCCCAGCATTTT. Amino acid sequence: CASSLAGVVSNQPQHF.

The rearrangement links TRBV9 to TRBJ2-1, with TRBD2 identical over 9 bases. Germline trimming cut 2 bases from V and 4 bases from J; bases unmatched to any gene: 7. CDR3 length: 16 residues. Germline CDR1 is SGDLS and CDR2 is YYNGEE. CDR3 coding DNA: TGTGCCAGCAGCGTGGGAGCTAGCGGGATGTACAATGAGCAGTTCTTC. Protein: CASSVGASGMYNEQFF.

CDR3: CASSQDLGDSYNSPLHF. Here the CDR3 DNA reads TGCGCCAGCAGCCAAGATCTAGGGGACAGCTATAATTCACCCCTCCACTTT. The chain has TRBV4-3 and TRBJ1-6, with 7 nucleotides matching TRBD1. Germline CDR1 and CDR2: LGHNA and YSLEER. This CDR3 is 17 amino acids long. Losses at the gene ends were 0 bases for V and 3 bases for J; bases not matched to a gene: 5.